These 32 T cell receptor beta chains came from one sample sequenced in a study of blood T cell repertoires in COVID-19 (TCRdb year 2020). The library was produced with the immunoSEQ multiplex PCR assay. Here the immuneACCESS table is served through TCRdb, limited to in-frame sequences with V and J called. Missing clones are a known gap in these copies; in checked studies unresolved V genes cover under half, and the rest lacks a known reason. The sample yields 85,000 to 110,000 clones; over 65% were counted once. The top ten hold around 12% of the sample. The sequenced sample was peripheral blood. Receptors originate from a human donor in a cohort sampled during active COVID-19.

The J gene is TRBJ2-2, the V gene TRBV11-1, with TRBD2 matching 7 bases. The CDR3 length is 16 residues. V dropped 0 bases and J dropped 7; count of bases not matched to a gene: 8. CDR1 is SGHAT and CDR2 is FQDESV in the germline V gene (reference sequence). The CDR3, as DNA: TGTGCCAGCAGCTTAGCCCCTCAGCGGGGAGTCGGGGAGCTGTTTTTT. It codes for CASSLAPQRGVGELFF.

The V call is TRBV11-3, the J call TRBJ2-3, with 12 positions matching TRBD2. The CDR3 covers 17 residues. The germline V gene has CDR1 SGHNT and CDR2 YENEEA. V lost 2 bases and J lost 4; bases outside the gene matches: 7. The CDR3 DNA reads TGTGCCAGCAGCTTAACACTAGCGGGGGGAAGGGCAGATACGCAGTATTTT. This sequence encodes CASSLTLAGGRADTQYF.

This clone appeared a single time. The chain joins TRBV7-3 to TRBJ2-3, with D maybe TRBD2 (7 bases). The CDR3 runs 16 residues. In germline, CDR1 is SGHTA, CDR2 FQGTGA. Deletions cut 2 bases from V and 7 bases from J, with 19 bases between. The CDR3 DNA follows: TGTGCCAGCAGCTTAGGAAGTGGGGGGGCCGGTAATACGCAGTATTTT. Translated: CASSLGSGGAGNTQYF.

This chain joins TRBV30 and TRBJ1-2; tentatively, D is TRBD1 (5 bases). The CDR3 loop spans 13 amino acids. Trimming took off 2 bases at V and 5 bases at J, with 12 bases between the two ends. Germline values: CDR1 GTSNPN, CDR2 SVGIG (reference sequence). The CDR3 region has the DNA TGTGCCTGGAGTCCCGGGGGGTGGTATGGCTACACCTTC. This codes for CAWSPGGWYGYTF. Full variable domain (remainder filled in from reference TRBV30 and TRBJ1-2): SQTIHQWPATLVQPVGSPLSLECTVEGTSNPNLYWYRQAAGRGLQLLFYSVGIGQISSEVPQNLSASRPQDRQFILSSKKLLLSDSGFYLCAWSPGGWYGYTFGSGTRLTVV.

The V and J genes are TRBV5-1 and TRBJ2-1; TRBD2 agrees at 13 bases. CDR1 and CDR2 (germline): SGHRS, YFSETQ. The CDR3 runs to 16 residues. Trimming cost V 2 bases and J 8 bases; bases outside gene matches: 7. CDR3 nucleotides: TGCGCCAGCAGCTTAACTACTAGCGGGGGGGCCCATGAGCAGTTCTTC. The encoded protein is CASSLTTSGGAHEQFF.

The chain employs TRBV6-5 and TRBJ1-5; D might be TRBD1 (6 bases). The CDR3 extends over 14 amino acids. Germline CDR1 reads MNHEY; CDR2 reads SVGAGI. The ends were cut back, 6 bases at V and 0 bases at J, with 9 bases in the middle. This CDR3 is CASRHRVSNQPQHF. CDR3 in DNA: TGTGCCAGCAGACACAGGGTTAGCAATCAGCCCCAGCATTTT.

The V gene is TRBV6-5, the J gene TRBJ2-1; D is perhaps TRBD1 (6 bases). The V end was cut by 5 bases, the J end by 0 bases, with 11 bases between. CDR3 length: 15 residues. From germline, CDR1 is MNHEY and CDR2 SVGAGI. CDR3: CASSTGQSSYNEQFF. The CDR3 DNA reads TGTGCCAGCAGTACCGGACAGAGCTCCTACAATGAGCAGTTCTTC.

The rearrangement joins TRBV27 to TRBJ1-1; unclear D gene. Germline V gene lookup returns CDR1 MNHEY and CDR2 SMNVEV (reference sequence). Trimming took off 8 bases at V and 4 bases at J, with 17 bases between the two ends. This CDR3 is built from 14 residues. The CDR3 loop reads CASQLSRQVTEAFF. The CDR3 nucleotides read TGTGCCAGCCAGCTGAGCCGGCAGGTCACTGAAGCTTTCTTT.

The chain has TRBV7-2 and TRBJ1-2, with 7 bases aligning to TRBD1. CDR3 length equals 14 residues. J lost 0 bases, V lost 5 bases, and 3 bases had no gene match. Germline-derived CDR1 and CDR2 are SGHTA and FQGNSA. In nucleotides, the CDR3 is TGTGCCAGCAGCACCGACAGGGCTAACTATGGCTACACCTTC. Its translation is CASSTDRANYGYTF.

The chain links TRBV5-1 to TRBJ2-2, with 9 bases aligning to TRBD2. The length of the CDR3 is 17 residues. Germline CDR1 and CDR2: SGHRS and YFSETQ. V was clipped by 4 bases and J by 2 bases; unmatched bases: 9. CDR3 residues: CASSKNSGGPNTGELFF. CDR3 nucleotides: TGCGCCAGCAGCAAAAATAGCGGGGGTCCCAACACCGGGGAGCTGTTTTTT.

This chain joins TRBV19 and TRBJ2-7; 10 nucleotides line up with TRBD2. The length of the CDR3 is 14 residues. Trimming cost V 7 bases and J 6 bases; bases outside gene matches: 9. From germline, CDR1 is LNHDA and CDR2 SQIVND (reference sequence). CDR3 amino acids: CASKETSGPFEQYF. Here the CDR3 DNA reads TGTGCCAGTAAAGAGACTAGCGGGCCCTTCGAGCAGTACTTC.

CDR3 in DNA: TGCGCCAGCAGCCAGCAATCAGGGGGCTTGAACACTGAAGCTTTCTTT. It specifies CASSQQSGGLNTEAFF. The rearrangement uses TRBV4-1 and TRBJ1-1; 8 positions match TRBD1. With V trimmed by 3 bases and J by 0 bases, 6 bases remained unmatched. Looked up from germline, CDR1 is MGHRA and CDR2 is YSYEKL. CDR3 length equals 16 residues.

V gene TRBV5-1 combines with J gene TRBJ1-2, with D perhaps matching TRBD1 (5 bases). Germline loops: CDR1 SGHRS, CDR2 YFSETQ. This CDR3 is built from 13 residues. V was pared by 0 bases and J by 8 bases, with 11 bases between. CDR3 sequence reads: CASSLAGRAGYTF. The CDR3 coding sequence is TGCGCCAGCAGCTTGGCCGGCAGGGCCGGCTACACCTTC.

This clone was counted once. The rearrangement joins TRBV27 to TRBJ2-7; 8 bases are a match to TRBD1. Trimming at V came to 6 bases and at J to 3 bases, leaving 13 bases not matched to a gene. Germline CDR1 MNHEY, CDR2 SMNVEV (reference sequence). CDR3 length: 16 amino acids. CDR3: CASRLTSGGRIYEQYF. CDR3 sequence (DNA): TGTGCCAGCAGATTAACCTCAGGGGGCCGAATCTACGAGCAGTACTTC.

The chain recombines TRBV6-2 or TRBV6-3 with TRBJ2-3, with TRBD2 matching over 13 bases. The CDR3 has 16 amino acids. The germline V gene has CDR1 MNHEY and CDR2 SVGEGT. The V segment lost 6 bases and the J segment 2 bases; nucleotides outside the gene matches: 5. CDR3 in DNA: TGTGCCAGCAGACCTGGACTAGCGGGGGTCACAGATACGCAGTATTTT. This codes for CASRPGLAGVTDTQYF.

The CDR3 coding sequence is TGTGCCAGTACCTCGGCAGGTGGGGCAATGGGCGAGCAGTACTTC. Translated, it gives CASTSAGGAMGEQYF. The chain links TRBV19 to TRBJ2-7, with D perhaps TRBD1 (5 bases). CDR3 length: 15 amino acids. CDR1 is LNHDA and CDR2 is SQIVND in the germline V gene (reference sequence). Between the trimmed V and J ends, which lost 7 bases and 6 bases, there was a span of 22 bases.

The chain couples TRBV10-2 to TRBJ1-5; no definite D call. Trimming pared 9 bases from V and 5 bases from J, leaving 17 bases between. The CDR3 spans 14 residues. CDR1 is WSHSY, CDR2 SAAADI, per germline. CDR3: CASSGRSRDQPQHF. The CDR3 region has the DNA TGCGCCAGTTCCGGTCGGTCCCGTGATCAGCCCCAGCATTTT.

CDR3 amino acids: CTSSQDPAGWTYEQYF. The DNA for the CDR3 is TGCACCAGCAGCCAAGATCCGGCAGGGTGGACCTACGAGCAGTACTTC. The chain couples TRBV1 to TRBJ2-7; TRBD1, the table's D call, lacks a check against the DNA. TRBV1 is flagged as a pseudogene. The CDR3 has 16 residues.

This clone showed up many times. This chain links TRBV7-9 with TRBJ1-6; 7 nucleotides align to TRBD1. Looked up from germline, CDR1 is SEHNR and CDR2 is FQNEAQ (reference sequence). The V gene end was trimmed by 1 base and the J gene end by 5 bases; junction bases not matched to a gene: 2. CDR3 length: 15 amino acids. The CDR3 sequence: CASSLGGTDNSPLHF. In nucleotides, the CDR3 is TGTGCCAGCAGCTTAGGAGGGACAGATAATTCACCCCTCCACTTT.

The chain links TRBV20-1 to TRBJ2-3; D perhaps matches TRBD1 (6 bases). This CDR3 is 12 amino acids long. V dropped 3 bases and J dropped 6 bases, with 10 bases sitting between them. Germline lookup yields CDR1 DFQATT and CDR2 SNEGSKA (reference sequence). This CDR3 reads CSASPGADTQYF. In nucleotides, the CDR3 is TGCAGTGCTAGTCCAGGGGCCGATACGCAGTATTTT.

The chain links TRBV3-1 (or the pseudogene TRBV3-2) to TRBJ1-1, with 7 positions matching TRBD1. Germline CDR1 LGHDT, CDR2 YNNKEL (reference sequence). Unmatched junction bases numbered 7, after V lost 3 bases and J lost 6 bases. The length of the CDR3 is 14 residues. CDR3 in amino acids: CASSHRQGPPEAFF. As DNA, the CDR3 is TGTGCCAGCAGCCATAGACAGGGTCCCCCTGAAGCTTTCTTT.

The chain combines TRBV6-5 with TRBJ1-3; D gene unclear. The germline gives CDR1 MNHEY, CDR2 SVGAGI. This CDR3 region has 15 residues. V lost 0 bases and J 3 bases, leaving 9 bases between the germline ends. DNA of the CDR3: TGTGCCAGCAGTTACTCTGCGGGGTTTGGAAACACCATATATTTT. It is translated as CASSYSAGFGNTIYF.

This chain uses TRBV15 with TRBJ1-6; a weak D match, TRBD1 (5 bases). The V gene's germline CDR1 is LNHNV and CDR2 YYDKDF (reference sequence). Deletions cut 3 bases from V and 1 base from J, with 10 bases between. This CDR3 region has 16 residues. CDR3 nucleotides: TGTGCCACCAGCAGGGCGCGACAGTCCTATAATTCACCCCTCCACTTT. Residues: CATSRARQSYNSPLHF.

The CDR3 loop is CASSRTGGERTEAFF. As DNA, the CDR3 is TGCGCCAGCAGCCGGACAGGGGGCGAGAGGACTGAAGCTTTCTTT. The chain recombines TRBV5-1 with TRBJ1-1; 11 positions match TRBD1. Germline values: CDR1 SGHRS, CDR2 YFSETQ. Trimming cost V 4 bases and J 5 bases; bases outside gene matches: 7. The CDR3 contains 15 residues. Supplemented by reference TRBV5-1 and TRBJ1-1, the full variable domain reads KAGVTQTPRYLIKTRGQQVTLSCSPISGHRSVSWYQQTPGQGLQFLFEYFSETQRNKGNFPGRFSGRQFSNSRSEMNVSTLELGDSALYLCASSRTGGERTEAFFGQGTRLTVV.

The V and J genes are TRBV4-1 and TRBJ1-2; 7 bases fit TRBD1. V trimming: 0 bases; J trimming: 0 bases; junction bases outside the gene matches: 7. This CDR3 is 17 amino acids long. From germline, CDR1 is MGHRA and CDR2 YSYEKL. This CDR3 reads CASSQDFEGAANYGYTF. Here the CDR3 DNA reads TGCGCCAGCAGCCAAGATTTCGAGGGGGCGGCTAACTATGGCTACACCTTC.

The chain joins TRBV12-3 or TRBV12-4 to TRBJ2-7; possibly TRBD1 for D (6 bases). V lost 6 bases and J 4 bases, leaving 13 bases between the germline ends. CDR3 length: 13 amino acids. The CDR3 sequence: CASRFTGKYEQYF. The CDR3, as DNA: TGTGCCAGCAGATTCACAGGGAAGTACGAGCAGTACTTC.

The chain couples TRBV19 to TRBJ1-4; a possible D gene is TRBD1 (6 bases). Between the trimmed V and J ends, which lost 5 bases and 7 bases, there was a span of 17 bases. Germline-derived CDR1 and CDR2 are LNHDA and SQIVND (reference sequence). This CDR3 is built from 15 residues. The CDR3 coding sequence is TGTGCCAGTAGTTTCGCCAGGGGCGTGGGTGAAAAACTGTTTTTT. As protein: CASSFARGVGEKLFF. The whole variable domain, remainder taken from reference TRBV19 and TRBJ1-4, is DGGITQSPKYLFRKEGQNVTLSCEQNLNHDAMYWYRQDPGQGLRLIYYSQIVNDFQKGDIAEGYSVSREKKESFPLTVTSAQKNPTAFYLCASSFARGVGEKLFFGSGTQLSVL.

The chain has TRBV2 and TRBJ1-5; 7 bases align to TRBD1. V lost 6 bases, J lost 9 bases, and 8 bases stayed unmatched. Per germline, CDR1 SNHLY and CDR2 FYNNEI. This CDR3 comprises 13 residues. CDR3 in DNA: TGTGCCAGCAGGGGACAGACCTCAGGGCCCCAGCATTTT. Translated, it gives CASRGQTSGPQHF.

This chain joins TRBV7-8 and TRBJ1-4; D perhaps matches TRBD1 (6 bases). CDR3 length: 15 amino acids. The V end lost 5 bases, the J end lost 4 bases, and 14 bases lay between the germline ends. Germline CDR1 SGHVS, CDR2 FQNEAQ. The CDR3 DNA follows: TGTGCCAGCAGCATTGGGACATTTCTTAATGAAAAACTGTTTTTT. This encodes CASSIGTFLNEKLFF.

The chain is built from TRBV18 and TRBJ1-3; possibly TRBD1 for D (5 bases). Germline V gene data show CDR1 as KGHSH and CDR2 as LQKENI. The CDR3 is made up of 16 amino acids. Trimming took 2 bases from V and 0 from J, leaving 11 bases between them. The CDR3 DNA follows: TGTGCCAGCTCACCAGGGACTGCTACCTCTGGAAACACCATATATTTT. It is translated as CASSPGTATSGNTIYF.

This clone is a singleton in its sample. The rearrangement links TRBV13 to TRBJ2-7; TRBD1 aligns across 7 bases. CDR1 and CDR2 (germline): PRHDT, FYEKMQ (reference sequence). V dropped 6 bases and J dropped 4; count of bases not matched to a gene: 9. The CDR3 spans 14 residues. The CDR3 sequence: CASSHPGGPYEQYF. The CDR3 DNA sequence: TGTGCCAGCAGTCATCCAGGGGGACCTTACGAGCAGTACTTC.

The genes are TRBV4-1 and TRBJ1-2, with 9 bases lining up with TRBD1. CDR1 MGHRA and CDR2 YSYEKL come from the germline V gene. This CDR3 contains 16 residues. The ends lost 1 base at V and 6 bases at J; junction bases unmatched: 9. The CDR3 spells CASSQGGGQGIHGYTF. CDR3 coding DNA: TGCGCCAGCAGCCAAGGGGGGGGACAGGGAATTCATGGCTACACCTTC.